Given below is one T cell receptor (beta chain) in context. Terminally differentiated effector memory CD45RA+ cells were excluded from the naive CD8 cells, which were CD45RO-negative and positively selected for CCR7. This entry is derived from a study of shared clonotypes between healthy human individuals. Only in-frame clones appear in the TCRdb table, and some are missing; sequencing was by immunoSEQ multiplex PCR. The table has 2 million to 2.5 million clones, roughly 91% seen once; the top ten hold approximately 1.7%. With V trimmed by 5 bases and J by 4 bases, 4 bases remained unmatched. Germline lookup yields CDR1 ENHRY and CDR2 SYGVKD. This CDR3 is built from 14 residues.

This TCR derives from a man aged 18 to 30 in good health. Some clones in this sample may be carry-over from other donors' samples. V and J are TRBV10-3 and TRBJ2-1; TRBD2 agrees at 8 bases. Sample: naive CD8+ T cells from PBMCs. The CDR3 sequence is CAISPTSAYNEQFF. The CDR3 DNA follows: TGTGCCATCAGTCCGACTAGCGCGTACAATGAGCAGTTCTTC.